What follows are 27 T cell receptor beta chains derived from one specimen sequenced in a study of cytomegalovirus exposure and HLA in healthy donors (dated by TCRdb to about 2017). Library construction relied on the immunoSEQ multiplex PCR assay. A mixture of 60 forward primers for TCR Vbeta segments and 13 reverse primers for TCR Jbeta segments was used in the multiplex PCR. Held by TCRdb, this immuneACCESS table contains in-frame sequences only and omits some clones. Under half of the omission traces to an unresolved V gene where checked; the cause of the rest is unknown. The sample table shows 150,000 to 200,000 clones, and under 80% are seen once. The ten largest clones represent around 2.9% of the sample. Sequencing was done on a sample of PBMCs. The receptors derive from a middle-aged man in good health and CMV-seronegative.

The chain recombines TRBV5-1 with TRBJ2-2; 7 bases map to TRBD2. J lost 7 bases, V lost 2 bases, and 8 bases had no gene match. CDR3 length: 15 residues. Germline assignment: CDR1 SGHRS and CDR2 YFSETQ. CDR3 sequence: CASSLGTTEGGELFF. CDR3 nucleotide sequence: TGCGCCAGCAGCTTAGGGACTACGGAGGGCGGGGAGCTGTTTTTT.

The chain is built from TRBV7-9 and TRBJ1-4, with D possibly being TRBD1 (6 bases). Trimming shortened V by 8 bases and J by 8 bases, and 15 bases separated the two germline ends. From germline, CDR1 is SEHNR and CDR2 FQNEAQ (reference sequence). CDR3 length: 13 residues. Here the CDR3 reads CASGTFVGEKLFF. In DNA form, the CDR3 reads TGTGCCAGCGGGACATTCGTAGGCGAAAAACTGTTTTTT.

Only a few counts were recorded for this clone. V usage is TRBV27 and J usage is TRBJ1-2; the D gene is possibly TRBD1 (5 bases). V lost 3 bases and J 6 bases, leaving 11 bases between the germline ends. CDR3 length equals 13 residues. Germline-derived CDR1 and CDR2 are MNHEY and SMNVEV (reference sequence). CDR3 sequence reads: CASSFRGGDGYTF. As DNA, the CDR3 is TGTGCCAGCAGTTTCCGGGGCGGGGATGGCTACACCTTC.

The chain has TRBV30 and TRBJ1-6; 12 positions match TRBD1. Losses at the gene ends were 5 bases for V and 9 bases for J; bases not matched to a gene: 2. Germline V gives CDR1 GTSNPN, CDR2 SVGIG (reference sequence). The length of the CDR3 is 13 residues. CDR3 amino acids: CAWGTGGASPLHF. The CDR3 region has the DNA TGTGCCTGGGGGACAGGGGGCGCTTCACCCCTCCACTTT.

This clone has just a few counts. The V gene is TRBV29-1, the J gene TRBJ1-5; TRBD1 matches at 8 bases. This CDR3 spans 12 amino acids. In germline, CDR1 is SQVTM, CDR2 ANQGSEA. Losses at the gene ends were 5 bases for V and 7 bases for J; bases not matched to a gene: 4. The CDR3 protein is CSVQGADQPQHF. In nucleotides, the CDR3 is TGCAGCGTTCAGGGGGCTGACCAGCCCCAGCATTTT.

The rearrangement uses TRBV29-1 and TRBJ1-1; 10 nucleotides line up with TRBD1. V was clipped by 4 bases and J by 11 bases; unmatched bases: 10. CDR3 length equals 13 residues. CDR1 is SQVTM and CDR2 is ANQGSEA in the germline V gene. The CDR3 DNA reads TGCAGCGTTGGCCCGACAGGGGGCGTAGATGCTTTCTTT. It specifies CSVGPTGGVDAFF.

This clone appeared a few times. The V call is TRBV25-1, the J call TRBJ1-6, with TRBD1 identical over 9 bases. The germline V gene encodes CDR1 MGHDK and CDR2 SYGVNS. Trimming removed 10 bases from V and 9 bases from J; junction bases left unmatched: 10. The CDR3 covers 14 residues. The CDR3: CATQDRGVASPLHF. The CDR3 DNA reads TGTGCCACCCAGGACAGGGGAGTGGCTTCACCCCTCCACTTT.

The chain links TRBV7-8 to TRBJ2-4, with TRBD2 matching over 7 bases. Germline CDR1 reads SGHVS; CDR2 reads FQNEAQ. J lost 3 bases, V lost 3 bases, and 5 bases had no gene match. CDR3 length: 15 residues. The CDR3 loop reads CASSLGGSSKNIQYF. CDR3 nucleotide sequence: TGTGCCAGCAGCTTGGGAGGGTCTAGCAAAAACATTCAGTACTTC.

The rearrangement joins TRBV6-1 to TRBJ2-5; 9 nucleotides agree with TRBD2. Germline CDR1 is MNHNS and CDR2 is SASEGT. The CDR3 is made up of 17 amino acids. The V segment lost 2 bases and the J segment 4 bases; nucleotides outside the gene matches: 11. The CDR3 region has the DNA TGTGCCAGCAGTGAATCGTTGGCGGGGGGGCTGGGAGAGACCCAGTACTTC. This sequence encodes CASSESLAGGLGETQYF.

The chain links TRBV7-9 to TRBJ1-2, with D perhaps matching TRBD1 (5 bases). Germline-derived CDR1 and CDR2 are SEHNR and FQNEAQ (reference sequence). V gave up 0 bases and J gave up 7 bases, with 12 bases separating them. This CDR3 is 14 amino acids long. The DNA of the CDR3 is TGTGCCAGCAGCTTAGCGGGGCAGGGTGCTGGCTACACCTTC. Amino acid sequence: CASSLAGQGAGYTF.

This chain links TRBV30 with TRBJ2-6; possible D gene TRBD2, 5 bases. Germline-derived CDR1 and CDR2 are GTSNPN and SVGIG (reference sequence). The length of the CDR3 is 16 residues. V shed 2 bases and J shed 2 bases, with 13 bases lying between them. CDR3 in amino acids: CAWSSLTRTGANVLTF. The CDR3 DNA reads TGTGCCTGGAGTTCCCTTACTAGAACTGGGGCCAACGTCCTGACTTTC.

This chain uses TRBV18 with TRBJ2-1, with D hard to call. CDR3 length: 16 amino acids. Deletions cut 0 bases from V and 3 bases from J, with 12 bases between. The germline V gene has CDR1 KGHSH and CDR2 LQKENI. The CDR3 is CASSPPGQALYNEQFF. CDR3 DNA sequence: TGTGCCAGCTCACCACCTGGGCAGGCACTCTACAATGAGCAGTTCTTC.

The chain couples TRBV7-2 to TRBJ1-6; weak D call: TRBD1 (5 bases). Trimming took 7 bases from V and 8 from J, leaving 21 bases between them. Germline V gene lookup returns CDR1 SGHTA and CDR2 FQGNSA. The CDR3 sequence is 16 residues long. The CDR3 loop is CASTPWGSGIDSPLHF. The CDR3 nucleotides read TGTGCCAGCACCCCTTGGGGATCAGGGATTGATTCACCCCTCCACTTT.

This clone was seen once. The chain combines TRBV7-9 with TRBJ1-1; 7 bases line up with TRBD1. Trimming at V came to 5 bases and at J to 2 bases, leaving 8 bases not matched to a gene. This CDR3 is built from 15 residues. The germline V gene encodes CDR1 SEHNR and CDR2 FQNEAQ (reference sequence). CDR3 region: CASSKPGQINTEAFF. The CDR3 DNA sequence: TGTGCCAGCAGCAAACCGGGACAGATAAACACTGAAGCTTTCTTT.

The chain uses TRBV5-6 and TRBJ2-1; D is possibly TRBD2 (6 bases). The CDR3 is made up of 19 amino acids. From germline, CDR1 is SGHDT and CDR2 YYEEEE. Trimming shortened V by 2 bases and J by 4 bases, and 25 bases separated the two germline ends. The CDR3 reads CASSLLGVYGAGTYNEQFF. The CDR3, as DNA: TGTGCCAGCAGCTTATTGGGGGTTTATGGGGCCGGGACTTACAATGAGCAGTTCTTC. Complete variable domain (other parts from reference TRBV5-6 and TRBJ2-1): DAGVTQSPTHLIKTRGQQVTLRCSPKSGHDTVSWYQQALGQGPQFIFQYYEEEERQRGNFPDRFSGHQFPNYSSELNVNALLLGDSALYLCASSLLGVYGAGTYNEQFFGPGTRLTVL.

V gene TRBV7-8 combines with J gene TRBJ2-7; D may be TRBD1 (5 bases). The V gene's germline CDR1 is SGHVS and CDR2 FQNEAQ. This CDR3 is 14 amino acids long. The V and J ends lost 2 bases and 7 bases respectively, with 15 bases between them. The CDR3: CASSLNVRTREQYF. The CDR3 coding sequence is TGTGCCAGCAGCTTAAACGTTCGGACAAGGGAGCAGTACTTC.

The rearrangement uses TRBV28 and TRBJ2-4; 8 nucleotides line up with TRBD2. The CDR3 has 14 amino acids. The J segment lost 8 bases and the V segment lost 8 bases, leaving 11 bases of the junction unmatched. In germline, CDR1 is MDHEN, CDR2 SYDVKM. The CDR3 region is CASRGAGGLHIQYF. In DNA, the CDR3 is TGTGCCAGCCGCGGGGCGGGGGGTCTACACATTCAGTACTTC.

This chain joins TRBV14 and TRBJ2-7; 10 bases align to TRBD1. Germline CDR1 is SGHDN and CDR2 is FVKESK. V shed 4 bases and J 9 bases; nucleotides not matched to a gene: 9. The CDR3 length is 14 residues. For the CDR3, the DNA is TGTGCCAGCAGCCCGACAGGGGGCGGCCCCGGGCAGTACTTC. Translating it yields CASSPTGGGPGQYF.

The CDR3, as DNA: TGTGCCAGCAGTCACAGAGGGGAAAAACTGTTTTTT. It codes for CASSHRGEKLFF. The chain employs TRBV27 and TRBJ1-4; D gene ambiguous. From germline, CDR1 is MNHEY and CDR2 SMNVEV (reference sequence). The CDR3 is 12 residues long. The V and J ends lost 5 bases and 8 bases respectively, with 9 bases between them.

The CDR3 loop reads CASSLAAGGNIQYF. DNA for the CDR3: TGTGCCAGCAGTTTAGCAGCGGGAGGAAACATTCAGTACTTC. The chain carries TRBV27 and TRBJ2-4; TRBD2 aligns across 9 bases. J gave up 6 bases and V 2 bases, and 2 bases lay outside the gene matches. This CDR3 has 14 residues. Germline loops: CDR1 MNHEY, CDR2 SMNVEV (reference sequence).

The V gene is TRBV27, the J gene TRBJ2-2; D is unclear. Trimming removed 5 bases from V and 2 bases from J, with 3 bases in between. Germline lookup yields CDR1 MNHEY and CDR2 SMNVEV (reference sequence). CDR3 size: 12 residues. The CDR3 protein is CASSLNTGELFF. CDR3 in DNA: TGTGCCAGCAGTCTCAACACCGGGGAGCTGTTTTTT.

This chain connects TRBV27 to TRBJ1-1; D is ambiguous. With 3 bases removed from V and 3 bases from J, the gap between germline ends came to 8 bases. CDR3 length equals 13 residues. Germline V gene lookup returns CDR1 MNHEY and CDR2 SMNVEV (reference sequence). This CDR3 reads CASSFGKDTEAFF. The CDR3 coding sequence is TGTGCCAGCAGTTTCGGGAAGGACACTGAAGCTTTCTTT.

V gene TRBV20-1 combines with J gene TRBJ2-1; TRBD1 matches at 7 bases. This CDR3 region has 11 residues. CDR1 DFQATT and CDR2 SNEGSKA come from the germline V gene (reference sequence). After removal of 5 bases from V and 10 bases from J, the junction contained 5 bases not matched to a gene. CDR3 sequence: CSAPQGDEQFF. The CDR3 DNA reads TGCAGTGCTCCGCAGGGGGACGAGCAGTTCTTC.

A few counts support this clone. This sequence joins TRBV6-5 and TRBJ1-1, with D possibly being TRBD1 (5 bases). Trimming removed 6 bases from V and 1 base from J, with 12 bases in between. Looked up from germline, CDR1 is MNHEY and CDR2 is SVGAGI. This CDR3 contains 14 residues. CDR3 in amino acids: CASRSGSGNTEAFF. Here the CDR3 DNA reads TGTGCCAGCAGATCAGGGTCGGGGAACACTGAAGCTTTCTTT.

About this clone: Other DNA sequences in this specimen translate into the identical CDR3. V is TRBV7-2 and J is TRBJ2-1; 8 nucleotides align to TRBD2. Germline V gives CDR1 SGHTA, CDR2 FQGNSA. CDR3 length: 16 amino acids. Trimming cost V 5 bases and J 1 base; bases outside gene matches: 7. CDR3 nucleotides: TGTGCCAGCAGCCCGAGCGGGAGTCGGTCCTACAATGAGCAGTTCTTC. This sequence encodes CASSPSGSRSYNEQFF. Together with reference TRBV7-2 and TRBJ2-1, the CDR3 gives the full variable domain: GAGVSQSPSNKVTEKGKDVELRCDPISGHTALYWYRQSLGQGLEFLIYFQGNSAPDKSGLPSDRFSAERTGGSVSTLTIQRTQQEDSAVYLCASSPSGSRSYNEQFFGPGTRLTVL.

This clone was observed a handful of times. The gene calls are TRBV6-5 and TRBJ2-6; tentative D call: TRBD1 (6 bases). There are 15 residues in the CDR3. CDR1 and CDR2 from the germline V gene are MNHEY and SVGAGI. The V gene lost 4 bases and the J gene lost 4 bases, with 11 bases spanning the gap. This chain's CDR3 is CASSFTGSGANVLTF. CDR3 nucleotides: TGTGCCAGCAGTTTCACAGGGAGCGGGGCCAACGTCCTGACTTTC.

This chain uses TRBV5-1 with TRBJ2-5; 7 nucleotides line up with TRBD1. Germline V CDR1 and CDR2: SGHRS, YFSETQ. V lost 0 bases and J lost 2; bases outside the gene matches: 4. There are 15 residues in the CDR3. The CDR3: CASSLASGQQETQYF. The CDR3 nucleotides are TGCGCCAGCAGCTTGGCCTCGGGACAGCAAGAGACCCAGTACTTC.